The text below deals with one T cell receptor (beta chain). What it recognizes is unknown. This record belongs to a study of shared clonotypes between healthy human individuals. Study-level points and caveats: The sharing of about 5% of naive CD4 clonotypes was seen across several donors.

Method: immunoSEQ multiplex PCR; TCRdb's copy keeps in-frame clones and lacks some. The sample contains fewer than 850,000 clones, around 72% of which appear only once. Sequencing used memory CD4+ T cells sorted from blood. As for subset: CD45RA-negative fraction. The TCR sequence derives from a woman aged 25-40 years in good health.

The CDR3 spells CASSASSLGYNEQFF. In DNA, the CDR3 is TGCGCCAGCAGCGCCTCTAGCCTGGGGTACAATGAGCAGTTCTTC. The chain has TRBV5-1 and TRBJ2-1; maybe TRBD2 (5 bases). The germline V gene encodes CDR1 SGHRS and CDR2 YFSETQ. This CDR3 is built from 15 residues. Trimming took 4 bases from V and 4 from J, leaving 15 bases between them.